The rows below give T cell receptor beta chains drawn from one sample of a study of CD39 and CD103 CD8 tumor-infiltrating T cells. Some clones are missing from TCRdb's copy, which holds only in-frame ones; the method was immunoSEQ multiplex PCR. The repertoire holds thousands of clones, with over 50% as singletons. Material: CD8+ T cells sorted from blood. These receptors came from a human donor with head and neck squamous cell carcinoma. Both conserved end residues are part of each CDR3. The D gene is left open where the match is weak. Part of the rows lack a size; the others show once, few, many or a class for expanded clones.

j_call v_call clone_size d_call cdr3_aa cdr3_nt
TRBJ2-7 TRBV30 few NA CAWSSSYEQYF TGTGCCTGGAGCTCATCCTACGAGCAGTACTTC
TRBJ2-7 TRBV6-6 NA TRBD1 CASSYSGTAYEQYF TGTGCCAGCAGTTACTCGGGGACAGCCTACGAGCAGTACTTC
TRBJ1-2 TRBV5-1 medium-sized NA CASSLVPSQADGYTF TGCGCCAGCAGCTTGGTCCCCTCACAGGCAGATGGCTACACCTTC
TRBJ2-7 TRBV11-2 once NA CASSFGTSYEQYF TGTGCCAGCAGCTTCGGGACAAGCTACGAGCAGTACTTC
TRBJ1-2 TRBV5-1 NA NA CASSLELGTDYGYTF TGCGCCAGCAGCTTGGAACTGGGGACCGACTATGGCTACACCTTC
TRBJ2-7 TRBV13 few NA CASSFAGSLGEQYF TGTGCCAGCAGCTTCGCCGGGTCACTGGGCGAGCAGTACTTC
TRBJ2-7 TRBV19 NA NA CASSSDLFSVYEQYF TGTGCCAGTAGTTCTGACCTGTTTTCGGTCTACGAGCAGTACTTC
TRBJ1-1 TRBV6-1 NA NA CATLTPGVTEAFF TGTGCCACCTTGACCCCGGGGGTTACTGAAGCTTTCTTT
TRBJ2-2 TRBV6-4 NA NA CASSSGRDTGELFF TGTGCCAGCAGCTCTGGCAGGGACACCGGGGAGCTGTTTTTT
TRBJ2-1 TRBV27 NA NA CASRGAYNEQFF TGTGCCAGCAGAGGGGCGTACAATGAGCAGTTCTTC
TRBJ1-2 TRBV7-3 few NA CASSFGGSGYGYTF TGTGCCAGCAGCTTTGGGGGCTCGGGCTATGGCTACACCTTC
TRBJ2-1 TRBV19 NA NA CATHGPFSYNEQFF TGTGCCACCCACGGACCCTTTTCCTACAATGAGCAGTTCTTC
TRBJ2-2 TRBV2 once NA CASSFRGLGELFF TGTGCCAGCAGTTTCCGGGGGCTCGGGGAGCTGTTTTTT
TRBJ2-1 TRBV4-1 NA TRBD2 CASSQERLAGHNEQFF TGCGCCAGCAGCCAAGAGCGGCTAGCGGGGCACAATGAGCAGTTCTTC
TRBJ2-7 TRBV7-9 NA NA CASSLPLPTYTEQYF TGTGCCAGCAGCTTGCCCCTCCCCACATACACCGAGCAGTACTTC
TRBJ2-7 TRBV7-6 NA TRBD2 CASSSGLDYEQYF TGTGCCAGCAGCTCCGGACTAGACTACGAGCAGTACTTC
TRBJ2-1 TRBV6-5 NA NA CASSYSRGSYNEQFF TGTGCCAGCAGTTACTCCAGGGGATCCTACAATGAGCAGTTCTTC
TRBJ2-3 TRBV10-2 NA TRBD2 CASRVQPGLDTYF TGCGCCAGCAGAGTGCAACCGGGACTAGATACATATTTT
TRBJ1-2 TRBV27 medium-sized TRBD1 CASSQYGQGPNYGYTF TGTGCCAGCAGTCAGTATGGACAGGGGCCAAACTATGGCTACACCTTC
TRBJ1-1 TRBV15 NA NA CATSQRGYTEAFF TGTGCCACCAGCCAGAGGGGATACACTGAAGCTTTCTTT
TRBJ2-7 TRBV27 NA TRBD1 CASSLTPGGDEQYF TGTGCCAGCAGTCTCACCCCAGGGGGCGACGAGCAGTACTTC
TRBJ2-1 TRBV5-1 NA TRBD2 CASSHGLASSKREQFF TGCGCCAGCAGCCATGGACTAGCGAGTTCCAAACGGGAGCAGTTCTTC
TRBJ2-2 TRBV5-1 NA NA CASSLGGGQYTGELFF TGCGCCAGCAGCTTGGGGGGGGGCCAGTACACCGGGGAGCTGTTTTTT
TRBJ2-5 TRBV7-2 NA NA CASSPKVVVRAYQETQYF TGTGCCAGCAGCCCCAAGGTAGTTGTGCGGGCGTACCAAGAGACCCAGTACTTC
TRBJ2-3 TRBV28 NA NA CASSLLEGGTDTQYF TGTGCCAGCAGTTTGTTGGAGGGAGGCACAGATACGCAGTATTTT
TRBJ1-1 TRBV27 NA NA CASSFFWGGNTEAFF TGTGCCAGCAGTTTCTTTTGGGGCGGAAACACTGAAGCTTTCTTT